These 9 T cell receptor beta chains originate from one sample sequenced in a study of response to subunit inactivated influenza vaccine. TCRdb re-called the RT-PCR reads through MiXCR, storing one row per CDR3 protein. The data contain about 540,000 distinct CDR3 sequences, approximately 20% of them singletons. These sequences were also reported in another study, on T cells expressing NK-cell markers. From that report: It was by 5'RACE template switching with UMIs that TCR beta cDNA was made.

This sample comprised CD4+ T cells sorted from PBMCs, obtained 11 to 12 days after vaccination. These receptors all stem from a man aged 45-65 years who received an inactivated influenza vaccine.

The chain combines TRBV6-1 with TRBJ1-6; no reliable D call. The CDR3 contains 13 residues. V was shortened by 5 bases and J by 5 bases, with 7 bases between the two germline ends. Germline CDR1 MNHNS, CDR2 SASEGT. In DNA, the CDR3 is TGTGCCAGCAGTCGTGGCCATAATTCACCCCTCCACTTT. It encodes CASSRGHNSPLHF.

This clonotype showed up just a few times. The chain joins TRBV5-1 to TRBJ1-6, with 7 bases that match TRBD1. V dropped 6 bases and J dropped 8; count of bases not matched to a gene: 8. Germline CDR1 is SGHRS and CDR2 is YFSETQ. This CDR3 region has 14 residues. The CDR3 is CASTADRNYSPLHF. In nucleotides, the CDR3 is TGCGCCAGCACTGCGGACAGGAATTATTCACCCCTCCACTTT.

This clonotype has just a few counts. The rearrangement uses TRBV29-1 and TRBJ2-1, with TRBD2 matching 10 bases. Germline CDR1 reads SQVTM; CDR2 reads ANQGSEA. The CDR3 is 16 residues long. The V segment lost 1 base and the J segment 6 bases; nucleotides outside the gene matches: 9. The CDR3 spells CSVEGRAGGPLNEQFF. CDR3 in DNA: TGCAGCGTTGAAGGTAGAGCGGGGGGGCCCCTCAATGAGCAGTTCTTC.

CDR3 in DNA: TGTGCCAGTCAGCGGGTTCTTTACAATGAGCAGTTCTTC. Translating it yields CASQRVLYNEQFF. The J gene is TRBJ2-1, the V gene TRBV28; D possibly corresponds to TRBD2 (6 bases). Between the trimmed V and J ends, which lost 9 bases and 4 bases, there was a span of 13 bases. The CDR3 extends over 13 amino acids. Looked up from germline, CDR1 is MDHEN and CDR2 is SYDVKM.

The chain recombines TRBV7-9 with TRBJ1-6, with 8 bases fitting TRBD1. Per germline, CDR1 SEHNR and CDR2 FQNEAQ (reference sequence). V gave up 5 bases and J gave up 7 bases; unmatched junction bases: 7. The CDR3 runs to 15 residues. CDR3 DNA sequence: TGTGCCAGCAGCACTTTGACAGGGGAAAATTCACCCCTCCACTTT. Its translation is CASSTLTGENSPLHF.

This clonotype was seen a few times. The V gene is TRBV12-3 or TRBV12-4, the J gene TRBJ1-1; D is possibly TRBD1 (6 bases). The CDR3 sequence is 14 residues long. Trimming removed 7 bases from V and 4 bases from J, with 16 bases in between. The chain's CDR3 is CASTPTGWGTEAFF. CDR3 DNA: TGTGCCAGCACCCCGACAGGATGGGGCACTGAAGCTTTCTTT.

The V gene is TRBV12-3 or TRBV12-4, the J gene TRBJ2-1, with TRBD1 matching 8 bases. J gave up 13 bases and V 4 bases, and 6 bases lay outside the gene matches. There are 12 residues in the CDR3. Written as DNA, the CDR3 is TGTGCCAGCAGTTCCGTCGGGACAGGTCAGTTCTTC. As protein: CASSSVGTGQFF.

V is TRBV24-1 and J is TRBJ2-7; 8 nucleotides match TRBD1. The V gene end was trimmed by 3 bases and the J gene end by 4 bases; junction bases not matched to a gene: 7. In germline, CDR1 is KGHDR, CDR2 SFDVKD. This CDR3 is 15 amino acids long. CDR3 in DNA: TGTGCCACCAGTGATCCCGGACAGGGATATTACGAGCAGTACTTC. Residues: CATSDPGQGYYEQYF.

This clonotype was found a few times. The chain carries TRBV6-2 or TRBV6-3 and TRBJ1-5; D is ambiguous. The ends were cut back, 0 bases at V and 9 bases at J, with 9 bases in the middle. CDR3 size: 13 residues. Per germline, CDR1 MNHEY and CDR2 SVGEGT. The CDR3 DNA reads TGTGCCAGCAGTTACTCCGCCTCTGGGCCCCAGCATTTT. It codes for CASSYSASGPQHF.